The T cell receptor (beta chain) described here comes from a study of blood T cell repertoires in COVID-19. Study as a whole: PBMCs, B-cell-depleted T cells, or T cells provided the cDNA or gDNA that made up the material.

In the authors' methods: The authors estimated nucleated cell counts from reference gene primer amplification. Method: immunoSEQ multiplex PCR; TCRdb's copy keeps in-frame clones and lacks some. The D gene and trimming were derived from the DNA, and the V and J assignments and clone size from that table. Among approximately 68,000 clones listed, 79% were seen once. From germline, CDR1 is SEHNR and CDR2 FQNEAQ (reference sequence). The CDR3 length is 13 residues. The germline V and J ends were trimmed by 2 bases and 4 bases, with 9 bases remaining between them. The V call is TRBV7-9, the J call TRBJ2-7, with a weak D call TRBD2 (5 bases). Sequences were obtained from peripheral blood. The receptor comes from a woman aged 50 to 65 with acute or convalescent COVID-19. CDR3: CASSLSSGYEQYF. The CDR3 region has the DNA TGTGCCAGCAGCTTATCTTCGGGATACGAGCAGTACTTC.